This T cell receptor (beta chain) was profiled in a study of blood T cell repertoires in COVID-19 (dated by TCRdb to about 2020). Turning to the overall study: Samples covering the acute and convalescent phases of COVID-19 were provided by collaborators in the United States, Italy and Spain. Subjects who had been exposed to COVID-19, were actively infected with it, or had recovered from it provided the deeply sampled blood TCRbeta repertoires that made up the dataset. The samples were drawn from two sources: the first 160 participants of the ongoing ImmuneRACE study, and fewer than 1,500 subjects contributed by 6 global collaborators. Sample metadata almost always included a de-identified subject ID, COVID-19 status, age in years and sex. The repertoires were released in a freely available public database meant as a resource for research on the immune response to SARS-CoV-2. The material from the prospective study consisted of cDNA or gDNA derived from T cells, B-cell-depleted T cells, or PBMCs. HLA class I and class II types, where available, came from metadata supplied by the sample provider rather than from assay-based typing. Results and caveats for the whole study, not just this receptor: The amount of clinical and demographic metadata varied by source and participant and was provided uncurated.

TCRbeta CDR3 regions were amplified from genomic DNA by means of the immunoSEQ Assay, a bias-controlled multiplex PCR. Per the authors' processing: The number of nucleated cells in each sample was estimated by amplification of reference gene primers within the assay. To quantify the absolute abundance of each unique TCRbeta CDR3 rearrangement, sequence reads were collapsed and filtered. For each sample, productive Simpson clonality was calculated as the square root of Simpson's diversity index across productive rearrangements. Not all clones reach the TCRdb copy of this immuneACCESS table, which keeps in-frame sequences only. Checked studies attribute under half of the gap to unresolved V genes and leave the rest unexplained. V, J and clone size reflect that table, while D and trimming were determined from the DNA. Counted in this sample were approximately 170,000 clones; approximately 80% of them appeared once. The ten largest clones represent less than 6% of the sample.

From the germline V gene (reference sequence), CDR1 is LNHNV and CDR2 is YYDKDF. V drops 1 base and J drops 10 bases, leaving 14 bases in between. Reading from cysteine to phenylalanine, the CDR3 counts 15 amino acids. The CDR3 DNA has 45 bases and is translated from base 1. On this clone: Its antigen is currently not known. The record has no base qualities; no much larger clone is one base away.

Participants in the prospective study were aged 18 to 89 years, lived in about two dozen United States geographic areas, and enrolled through a virtual design. Cohort assignment in the prospective study relied on participant-reported clinical history from a screening survey and a study questionnaire. For ImmuneRACE Cohort 3, a participant was defined as recovered based on two consecutive negative NP/OP PCR tests, clearance by a healthcare professional, or resolution of symptoms. In the prospective study, mobile phlebotomists collected whole blood, serum and a nasopharyngeal or oropharyngeal swab from each participant. Participants in the prospective study had the option to provide additional blood draws and questionnaires over an approximately 2-month period. Before DNA extraction, blood samples from the prospective study were shipped at room temperature or frozen.

The source material was PBMCs or T cells enriched from blood (not recorded which). The chain is made from TRBV15 and TRBJ1-6; 6 matching bases give a weak D call of TRBD1. This clonotype originated in a middle-aged man who had recovered from COVID-19. This receptor carries the CDR3 CATSRGGGYRSPLHF. The nucleotides are TGTGCCACCAGCAGAGGCGGGGGCTATCGCTCACCCCTCCACTTT.